The clone carrying this T cell receptor (beta chain) was seen many times. These data come from a study of T-cell reconstitution after alpha-beta-depleted transplantation in children. The germline V gene has CDR1 SQVTM and CDR2 ANQGSEA. After removal of 7 bases from V and 5 bases from J, the junction contained 11 bases not matched to a gene. The CDR3 consists of 14 residues. The TCRbeta library incorporated unique molecular identifiers. TCRdb itself ran the PCR reads through MiXCR, one entry per CDR3 protein. The table records about 230,000 distinct CDR3 sequences, about 11% of them present only once. This chain joins TRBV29-1 and TRBJ2-5; 9 bases are a match to TRBD1. The clonotype was recovered from a human donor who donated a stem cell graft to a child with acute lymphoblastic leukemia. The sequencing used PBMCs from the stem cell graft donor, collected from the stem cell graft. CDR3 sequence reads: CSAAGQGGHETQYF. The CDR3 coding sequence is TGCAGCGCGGCGGGACAGGGAGGGCACGAGACCCAGTACTTC.